A single sample gave rise to the 19 T cell receptor beta chains below, sequenced in a study of glioma-infiltrating T cells. The iRepertoire nested amplicon-rescue multiplex PCR amplified TCR alpha and beta CDR3s from RNA. TCRdb re-called the multiplex PCR reads with MiXCR, one entry per CDR3 protein. Of 100,000 to 150,000 distinct CDR3 sequences in the sample, about 23% were seen once. The sequenced sample consisted of glioma tissue, nonneoplastic brain tissue, or PBMCs (not recorded which). These receptors came from a human donor with low-grade glioma or glioblastoma, undergoing nonglioma brain surgery, or in good health (not recorded which).

As concerns this clonotype: This may stem from a read error, because a much larger clone lies one nucleotide away. This chain joins TRBV6-2 or TRBV6-3 and TRBJ2-7; tentatively, D is TRBD1 (5 bases). Germline-derived CDR1 and CDR2 are MNHEY and SVGEGT. Trimming stripped 7 bases from V and 2 bases from J, with 27 bases between. This CDR3 comprises 18 residues. CDR3 DNA: TGTGCCAGCAACTCCAAAACAAACTGGGCAGGGTCTACCTACGAGCAGTACTTC. This gives the protein CASNSKTNWAGSTYEQYF.

The chain recombines TRBV3-1 with TRBJ2-3; 7 bases align to TRBD2. From germline, CDR1 is LGHDT and CDR2 YNNKEL (reference sequence). The CDR3 sequence is 15 residues long. The V and J ends lost 1 base and 7 bases, in that order; junction bases with no gene match: 8. CDR3 DNA: TGTGCCAGCAGCCAAGGGCGGGAGAGGCGGCATACGCAGTATTTT. Encoded protein: CASSQGRERRHTQYF.

This clonotype was found many times. This chain links TRBV19 with TRBJ2-1; weak D call: TRBD1 (7 bases). The CDR3 consists of 20 residues. Germline values: CDR1 LNHDA, CDR2 SQIVND (reference sequence). The V end was cut by 3 bases, the J end by 2 bases, with 26 bases between. CDR3 DNA sequence: TGTGCCAGTAGTATTCGGGGGCATTACCGACAGGGTAGCACCTACAATGAGCAGTTCTTC. Its protein product is CASSIRGHYRQGSTYNEQFF. Combining the CDR3 with reference TRBV19 and TRBJ2-1 gives the whole variable domain DGGITQSPKYLFRKEGQNVTLSCEQNLNHDAMYWYRQDPGQGLRLIYYSQIVNDFQKGDIAEGYSVSREKKESFPLTVTSAQKNPTAFYLCASSIRGHYRQGSTYNEQFFGPGTRLTVL.

This clonotype was picked up many times. The chain couples TRBV6-1 to TRBJ2-5; D uncertain. CDR3 length: 16 residues. Germline CDR1 is MNHNS and CDR2 is SASEGT. V dropped 5 bases and J dropped 4 bases, with 20 bases sitting between them. The CDR3 protein is CASSYGVVLASETQYF. CDR3 in DNA: TGTGCCAGCAGTTATGGGGTAGTCTTGGCCTCAGAGACCCAGTACTTC.

This clonotype was counted between two and nine times. The chain links TRBV19 to TRBJ1-1; D unclear. Germline CDR1 and CDR2: LNHDA and SQIVND (reference sequence). CDR3 length: 12 amino acids. V was shortened by 5 bases and J by 2 bases, with 6 bases between the two germline ends. CDR3 in DNA: TGTGCCAGTAGTCCGACAAACACTGAAGCTTTCTTT. It specifies CASSPTNTEAFF.

Ten or more counts support this clonotype. The CDR3 reads CASRTGVYNSPLHF. Here the CDR3 DNA reads TGTGCCAGCAGGACAGGAGTCTATAATTCACCCCTCCACTTT. This chain uses TRBV2 with TRBJ1-6, with D possibly being TRBD1 (6 bases). The CDR3 contains 14 residues. V was trimmed by 6 bases and J by 3 bases, leaving 9 bases between them. CDR1 and CDR2 (germline): SNHLY, FYNNEI.

This clonotype was counted ten times or more. The chain employs TRBV5-1 and TRBJ1-1; 7 bases align to TRBD1. V shed 1 base, J shed 0 bases, and the junction held 3 bases outside the gene matches. The CDR3 consists of 15 residues. The germline V gene encodes CDR1 SGHRS and CDR2 YFSETQ. The CDR3 DNA sequence: TGCGCCAGCAGCTTGACCGGGACAGTGAACACTGAAGCTTTCTTT. It is translated as CASSLTGTVNTEAFF.

Notes on this clonotype: One end of the junction does not line up with germline, which may come from a read error. The genes are TRBV19 and TRBJ2-1; TRBD2 agrees at 10 bases. The CDR3 is 12 amino acids. Germline V gives CDR1 LNHDA, CDR2 SQIVND (reference sequence). The CDR3 reads CASSTSGIEQLF. The CDR3 DNA reads TGTGCCAGTAGCACTAGCGGGATTGAGCAGCTCTTC.

This clonotype was detected many times. This chain uses TRBV4-3 with TRBJ2-2; D might be TRBD2 (5 bases). Trimming took off 5 bases at V and 8 bases at J, with 18 bases between the two ends. This CDR3 is built from 15 residues. The germline V gene encodes CDR1 LGHNA and CDR2 YSLEER. The CDR3 coding sequence is TGCGCCAGCAGCGGAAGCCTACTAGGTGCGGGGGAGCTGTTTTTT. Translated, it gives CASSGSLLGAGELFF.

This clonotype was seen repeatedly, ten times or more. In DNA form, the CDR3 reads TGTGCCAGCAGCCAAGTCGGCGGGAATCAGCCCCAGCATTTT. Its translation is CASSQVGGNQPQHF. The chain carries TRBV3-1 and TRBJ1-5; D is ambiguous. The germline V gene has CDR1 LGHDT and CDR2 YNNKEL (reference sequence). The CDR3 has 14 residues. V shed 1 base and J shed 4 bases, with 8 bases lying between them.

Concerning this clonotype: Given a much more abundant clone one base away, this may be a read error. The chain recombines TRBV6-5 with TRBJ2-5; D is possibly TRBD1 (6 bases). CDR3 length: 15 residues. Looked up from germline, CDR1 is MNHEY and CDR2 is SVGAGI. The CDR3 reads CASSSLMGQQEPQYF. CDR3 DNA: TGTGCCAGCAGTTCACTCATGGGACAACAAGAGCCCCAGTACTTC.

Remarks on this clonotype: Likely a read error: the CDR3 ends without its conserved phenylalanine or tryptophan. This chain connects TRBV4-1 to TRBJ1-2, with TRBD1 identical over 7 bases. Germline V gene lookup returns CDR1 MGHRA and CDR2 YSYEKL. The CDR3 is 17 amino acids. Unmatched junction bases numbered 15, after V lost 4 bases and J lost 4 bases. CDR3 bases: TGCGCCAGCAGCCCCCGAACGGCGGCACAGGGGATCTATGGCTACACCTCC. Amino acids: CASSPRTAAQGIYGYTS.

This clonotype has ten or more counts. The CDR3 region is CSARVTSGRPYEQYF. CDR3 DNA: TGCAGTGCTAGAGTGACTAGCGGGAGACCCTACGAGCAGTACTTC. The chain recombines TRBV20-1 with TRBJ2-7; 12 bases fit TRBD2. This CDR3 is 15 amino acids long. V shed 1 base, J shed 2 bases, and the junction held 3 bases outside the gene matches. Germline V gives CDR1 DFQATT, CDR2 SNEGSKA (reference sequence).

This clonotype was picked up many times. The rearrangement links TRBV6-6 to TRBJ2-3; D not resolved. The germline V and J ends were trimmed by 0 bases and 6 bases, with 10 bases remaining between them. The CDR3 length is 14 residues. Looked up from germline, CDR1 is MNHNY and CDR2 is SVGAGI (reference sequence). The CDR3 loop is CASSYSKYGDTQYF. In nucleotides, the CDR3 is TGTGCCAGCAGTTACTCGAAATATGGGGATACGCAGTATTTT.

This clonotype was detected many times. The genes are TRBV25-1 and TRBJ1-6; possibly TRBD1 for D (5 bases). With 5 bases removed from V and 10 bases from J, the gap between germline ends came to 18 bases. This CDR3 has 15 residues. Germline loops: CDR1 MGHDK, CDR2 SYGVNS. DNA of the CDR3: TGTGCCAGCAGTTCCGCGGGGGGATCGGGCTCACCCCTCCACTTT. This translates into CASSSAGGSGSPLHF.

This clonotype was seen only a few times. This clone may be a read error of a much larger clone one base away. CDR3 sequence reads: CATSGLVDTGELFF. CDR3 bases: TGTGCCACCAGCGGACTAGTAGACACCGGGGAGCTGTTTTTT. V and J are TRBV15 and TRBJ2-2; 7 bases agree with TRBD2. V trimming: 5 bases; J trimming: 3 bases; junction bases outside the gene matches: 3. CDR1 is LNHNV, CDR2 YYDKDF, per germline (reference sequence). The CDR3 runs to 14 residues.

This clonotype was observed at least ten times. The CDR3 spells CASSQDRVSGGEQFF. CDR3 DNA: TGTGCCAGCAGCCAAGATCGAGTTAGCGGGGGAGAGCAGTTCTTC. The chain joins TRBV3-1 to TRBJ2-1; TRBD2 agrees at 9 bases. The CDR3 runs 15 residues. V trimming: 0 bases; J trimming: 10 bases; junction bases outside the gene matches: 7. CDR1 is LGHDT, CDR2 YNNKEL, per germline (reference sequence).

Many counts were recorded for this clonotype. The chain combines TRBV28 with TRBJ2-1; D is ambiguous. Germline loops: CDR1 MDHEN, CDR2 SYDVKM. V was pared by 4 bases and J by 1 base, with 14 bases between. The CDR3 contains 16 residues. As DNA, the CDR3 is TGTGCCAGCAGTTCATCCTCCGACGGATCCTACAATGAGCAGTTCTTC. Translating it yields CASSSSSDGSYNEQFF.

This clonotype was picked up many times. The rearrangement joins TRBV14 to TRBJ2-3, with D perhaps TRBD2 (5 bases). The germline V gene has CDR1 SGHDN and CDR2 FVKESK. V was shortened by 0 bases and J by 4 bases, with 8 bases between the two germline ends. The CDR3 is 14 amino acids. CDR3: CASSQDPGADTQYF. CDR3 DNA sequence: TGTGCCAGCAGCCAAGATCCCGGGGCAGATACGCAGTATTTT.